This record looks at one T cell receptor (beta chain) sequence and its context. This sample stems from a study of blood T cell repertoires in COVID-19. Measured with immunoSEQ multiplex PCR; TCRdb has only the in-frame clones, and not every one. The sample shows a few hundred thousand clones, 75% to 90% of them seen only once. V was cut by 2 bases and J by 5 bases, with 10 bases left in between. The CDR3 contains 14 residues. Germline V CDR1 and CDR2: MNHEY, SMNVEV (reference sequence). The material sequenced was PBMCs or T cells enriched from blood (not recorded which). The chain links TRBV27 to TRBJ1-5; the D is unclear. This TCR was sampled from a man aged 25-45 years who had recovered from COVID-19. The CDR3 coding sequence is TGTGCCAGCAGTTTAAATGAGGGTCATCAGCCCCAGCATTTT. Translated, it gives CASSLNEGHQPQHF.